Shown below are 31 T cell receptor beta chains from a single sample sequenced in a study of CD8 T cells in ankylosing spondylitis. In TCRdb, the 5' RACE reads were re-called with MiXCR into one record per CDR3 protein. This table has some 130,000 distinct CDR3 sequences, roughly 13% appearing once. The material sequenced was blood, either unsorted or a sorted T cell fraction (not recorded which). The receptors derive from a female donor with ankylosing spondylitis or in good health (not recorded which).

This clonotype has at least ten counts. The CDR3 is CASSPTSSYNEQFF. In nucleotides, the CDR3 is TGTGCCAGCAGCCCAACGAGCTCCTACAATGAGCAGTTCTTC. This chain connects TRBV5-5 to TRBJ2-1, with D unresolved. CDR3 length: 14 amino acids. CDR1 is SGHKS, CDR2 YYEKEE, per germline (reference sequence). V lost 4 bases and J 0 bases, leaving 8 bases between the germline ends. Looking up the rest from reference TRBV5-5 and TRBJ2-1 gives the full variable domain: DAGVTQSPTHLIKTRGQQVTLRCSPISGHKSVSWYQQVLGQGPQFIFQYYEKEERGRGNFPDRFSARQFPNYSSELNVNALLLGDSALYLCASSPTSSYNEQFFGPGTRLTVL.

This clonotype appeared many times. V gene TRBV20-1 combines with J gene TRBJ2-2; a possible D gene is TRBD1 (6 bases). V lost 3 bases to trimming and J lost 7 bases, with 18 bases between them. This CDR3 is 15 amino acids long. Germline CDR1 reads DFQATT; CDR2 reads SNEGSKA (reference sequence). The CDR3, as DNA: TGCAGTGCTAGCGACCGACAGGCATTGAGCGGGGAGCTGTTTTTT. Protein sequence: CSASDRQALSGELFF.

Many counts were recorded for this clonotype. Mismatch with germline at one junction end may stem from a read error. The CDR3 sequence is CASSLAGGPGELFF. The CDR3 coding sequence is TGTGCCAGCAGTTTAGCGGGGGGGCCCGGGGAGCTGTTTTTT. V and J are TRBV7-9 and TRBJ2-2, with 11 bases identical to TRBD2. This CDR3 comprises 14 residues. CDR1 is SEHNR and CDR2 is FQNEAQ in the germline V gene (reference sequence).

This clonotype was counted only a few times. The chain has TRBV5-1 and TRBJ1-2; TRBD1 matches 12 bases. Per germline, CDR1 SGHRS and CDR2 YFSETQ. The CDR3 totals 15 residues. J lost 5 bases, V lost 4 bases, and 6 bases had no gene match. CDR3 loop: CASSSGTGGQYGYTF. CDR3 coding DNA: TGCGCCAGCAGCAGTGGGACAGGGGGCCAGTATGGCTACACCTTC.

This clonotype was picked up a small number of times. The gene calls are TRBV14 and TRBJ1-5; D unclear. The CDR3 runs 13 residues. Germline V CDR1 and CDR2: SGHDN, FVKESK. Trimming pared 5 bases from V and 4 bases from J, leaving 9 bases between. DNA of the CDR3: TGTGCCAGCAGCATACGGGAGAATCAGCCCCAGCATTTT. It codes for CASSIRENQPQHF.

This clonotype was counted between two and nine times. V is TRBV20-1 and J is TRBJ2-7, with 13 nucleotides matching TRBD2. There are 17 residues in the CDR3. The ends lost 0 bases at V and 2 bases at J; junction bases unmatched: 7. CDR1 and CDR2 from the germline V gene are DFQATT and SNEGSKA (reference sequence). CDR3 region: CSARDGGTSGATYEQYF. CDR3 nucleotide sequence: TGCAGTGCTAGAGATGGGGGGACTAGCGGGGCTACCTACGAGCAGTACTTC.

To note about this clonotype: Sequence at one end of the junction differs from germline and may be a read error. J is TRBJ1-5 and V is TRBV20-1, with no clear D. Germline CDR1 is DFQATT and CDR2 is SNEGSKA (reference sequence). The CDR3 is 15 residues long. The CDR3 reads CSAMEGRKGNQPQHF. CDR3 DNA: TGCAGTGCTATGGAAGGGCGCAAAGGCAATCAGCCCCAGCATTTC.

This clonotype was detected ten times or more. The rearrangement uses TRBV6-1 and TRBJ1-5, with 8 bases aligning to TRBD1. This CDR3 has 16 residues. Germline V gene lookup returns CDR1 MNHNS and CDR2 SASEGT. J was trimmed by 2 bases and V by 5 bases; bases with no gene match: 8. CDR3 sequence: CASSPSPGGRNQPQHF. CDR3 nucleotide sequence: TGTGCCAGCAGTCCGAGTCCAGGGGGCCGCAATCAGCCCCAGCATTTT.

This clonotype was observed a handful of times. This chain links TRBV12-3 or TRBV12-4 with TRBJ1-2; tentative D call: TRBD1 (6 bases). Trimming took off 7 bases at V and 7 bases at J, with 25 bases between the two ends. The CDR3 runs 16 residues. The CDR3 sequence: CASTKTGGGRSSGYTF. In DNA, the CDR3 is TGTGCCAGCACCAAGACAGGTGGAGGGCGTTCGAGTGGCTACACCTTC.

At least ten counts were recorded for this clonotype. The gene calls are TRBV5-1 and TRBJ2-7; D remains ambiguous. In germline, CDR1 is SGHRS, CDR2 YFSETQ. The V end lost 2 bases, the J end lost 6 bases, and 6 bases lay between the germline ends. There are 11 residues in the CDR3. CDR3 DNA sequence: TGCGCCAGCAGCTTTAGCAGCGAGCAGTACTTC. This codes for CASSFSSEQYF.

This rearrangement joins TRBV29-1 to TRBJ2-1; no firm D call. This CDR3 has 17 residues. The ends were cut back, 0 bases at V and 0 bases at J, with 15 bases in the middle. Germline V lookup: CDR1 SQVTM, CDR2 ANQGSEA. The CDR3 nucleotides read TGCAGCGTTGAAGATTTCTCACCCAGGAGCTCCTACAATGAGCAGTTCTTC. Protein product: CSVEDFSPRSSYNEQFF.

The V gene is TRBV20-1, the J gene TRBJ2-3; D tentatively reads TRBD1 or TRBD2 (5 bases each). The V and J ends lost 6 bases and 2 bases respectively, with 9 bases between them. The CDR3 consists of 12 residues. The germline gives CDR1 DFQATT, CDR2 SNEGSKA (reference sequence). CDR3 bases: TGCAGTGCCACGGGACCCACAGATACGCAGTATTTT. Protein product: CSATGPTDTQYF.

The genes are TRBV5-1 and TRBJ1-1; D not certain. V lost 0 bases and J lost 5, with 11 bases in between. Germline CDR1 is SGHRS and CDR2 is YFSETQ. The CDR3 consists of 14 residues. The CDR3 spells CASSLAPPGTEAFF. CDR3 nucleotides: TGCGCCAGCAGCTTGGCCCCCCCGGGGACTGAAGCTTTCTTT.

There are a few counts of this clonotype. The chain is built from TRBV29-1 and TRBJ2-3, with 9 bases matching TRBD1. J gave up 0 bases and V 6 bases, and 4 bases lay outside the gene matches. There are 14 residues in the CDR3. The germline V gene has CDR1 SQVTM and CDR2 ANQGSEA. The CDR3 spells CSVTGGGSTDTQYF. The CDR3 coding sequence is TGCAGCGTGACAGGGGGGGGGAGCACAGATACGCAGTATTTT.

The V gene is TRBV15, the J gene TRBJ2-1, with 15 bases fitting TRBD2. The length of the CDR3 is 16 residues. Per the germline V gene, CDR1 is LNHNV and CDR2 is YYDKDF (reference sequence). J lost 5 bases, V lost 3 bases, and 2 bases had no gene match. As DNA, the CDR3 is TGTGCCACCAGCAGTAGGACTAGCGGGAGGGACAATGAGCAGTTCTTC. Its protein product is CATSSRTSGRDNEQFF.

The rearrangement joins TRBV12-3 or TRBV12-4 to TRBJ2-3; D uncertain. This CDR3 has 13 residues. Trimming left V 5 bases short and J 3 bases short, with 9 bases between. CDR3 DNA sequence: TGTGCCAGCAGTCCCGGACGGACAGATACGCAGTATTTT. Its protein is CASSPGRTDTQYF.

The chain employs TRBV2 and TRBJ2-7; TRBD1 might be the D (6 bases). The CDR3 is 13 amino acids. Germline CDR1 reads SNHLY; CDR2 reads FYNNEI. The V gene lost 10 bases and the J gene lost 1 base, with 14 bases spanning the gap. DNA for the CDR3: TGTGCCATCCGACAGGCCGGTTCCTACGAGCAGTACTTC. Translation gives CAIRQAGSYEQYF.

This clonotype was seen ten or more times. This rearrangement joins TRBV7-3 to TRBJ2-1; 10 nucleotides agree with TRBD1. This CDR3 comprises 15 residues. V lost 2 bases to trimming and J lost 6 bases; unmatched junction nucleotides: 4. Germline V gene sequence: CDR1 SGHTA, CDR2 FQGTGA. The CDR3 protein is CASSLGGQGFNEQFF. CDR3 in DNA: TGTGCCAGCAGCTTAGGGGGACAGGGGTTCAATGAGCAGTTCTTC.

This chain links TRBV15 with TRBJ2-5; D is unresolved. The length of the CDR3 is 12 residues. Between the trimmed V and J ends, which lost 0 bases and 4 bases, there was a span of 3 bases. Germline values: CDR1 LNHNV, CDR2 YYDKDF (reference sequence). CDR3 coding DNA: TGTGCCACCAGCAGAGATGTAGAGACCCAGTACTTC. Protein product: CATSRDVETQYF.

The rearrangement links TRBV12-3 or TRBV12-4 to TRBJ1-5; tentative D call: TRBD1 (6 bases). Trimming shortened V by 3 bases and J by 6 bases, and 12 bases separated the two germline ends. The CDR3 length is 14 residues. The CDR3, as DNA: TGTGCCAGCAGTTTGTCGGGGGCAGGTCAGCCCCAGCATTTT. It encodes CASSLSGAGQPQHF.

In this sample, this clonotype turned up many times. CDR3 nucleotides: TGCAGTGCACATAGCGGGGGAGGCACAGATACGCAGTATTTT. This encodes CSAHSGGGTDTQYF. The rearrangement uses TRBV20-1 and TRBJ2-3; 9 bases match TRBD2. Germline assignment: CDR1 DFQATT and CDR2 SNEGSKA (reference sequence). The CDR3 consists of 14 residues. With 6 bases clipped from V and 1 base from J, the junction kept 5 bases outside the gene matches.

This clonotype has a handful of counts. The J gene is TRBJ1-1, the V gene TRBV19; D may be TRBD1 (6 bases). Germline CDR1 LNHDA, CDR2 SQIVND (reference sequence). The V gene lost 6 bases and the J gene lost 4 bases, with 18 bases spanning the gap. The length of the CDR3 is 15 residues. CDR3 bases: TGTGCCAGTAGCCTCGACCTGGGGGCTCGCACTGAAGCTTTCTTT. Amino acids: CASSLDLGARTEAFF.

This clonotype was seen repeatedly, ten times or more. The rearrangement uses TRBV7-3 and TRBJ2-5; D unresolved. Germline V lookup: CDR1 SGHTA, CDR2 FQGTGA. The CDR3 extends over 13 amino acids. V lost 1 base and J 7 bases, leaving 10 bases between the germline ends. The CDR3 region has the DNA TGTGCCAGCAGCTTAAAGGGCGAAGGGACCCAGTACTTC. Amino acid sequence: CASSLKGEGTQYF.

This clonotype was seen repeatedly, ten times or more. The CDR3 region is CASSIDRGNTQYF. For the CDR3, the DNA is TGTGCCAGCAGTATAGACAGGGGGAATACGCAGTATTTT. V is TRBV12-3 or TRBV12-4 and J is TRBJ2-3, with 9 nucleotides matching TRBD1. The CDR3 covers 13 residues. Trimming cost V 5 bases and J 7 bases; bases outside gene matches: 4.

The sample holds a few counts of this clonotype. The chain has TRBV5-1 and TRBJ1-3; D may be TRBD1 (6 bases). V gave up 4 bases and J gave up 0 bases, with 11 bases separating them. CDR1 is SGHRS and CDR2 is YFSETQ in the germline V gene. The CDR3 covers 15 residues. The CDR3 nucleotides are TGCGCCAGCAGCGGGGGGACAAGCTCTGGAAACACCATATATTTT. Its translation is CASSGGTSSGNTIYF. The complete variable domain, with remaining parts taken from reference TRBV5-1 and TRBJ1-3, reads KAGVTQTPRYLIKTRGQQVTLSCSPISGHRSVSWYQQTPGQGLQFLFEYFSETQRNKGNFPGRFSGRQFSNSRSEMNVSTLELGDSALYLCASSGGTSSGNTIYFGEGSWLTVV.

The V call is TRBV28, the J call TRBJ1-1; 8 positions match TRBD1. The CDR3 is made up of 15 amino acids. V was clipped by 6 bases and J by 4 bases; unmatched bases: 10. In germline, CDR1 is MDHEN, CDR2 SYDVKM. The CDR3, as DNA: TGTGCCAGCAGGACAGGGGTCCTTCTGGGCACTGAAGCTTTCTTT. The encoded protein is CASRTGVLLGTEAFF.

The chain uses TRBV5-1 and TRBJ1-1; the D is unclear. The CDR3 spans 14 residues. Trimming took 0 bases from V and 3 from J, leaving 9 bases between them. Germline CDR1 reads SGHRS; CDR2 reads YFSETQ. The CDR3 DNA sequence: TGCGCCAGCAGCTTGGCCCTAGCACACACTGAAGCTTTCTTT. Protein: CASSLALAHTEAFF.

This chain joins TRBV7-9 and TRBJ2-3; D is unresolved. Trimming cost V 5 bases and J 5 bases, with 8 bases left between them. This CDR3 has 12 residues. CDR1 and CDR2 (germline): SEHNR, FQNEAQ (reference sequence). The CDR3 region is CASSPVGDTQYF. The CDR3 coding sequence is TGTGCCAGCAGCCCCGTAGGAGATACGCAGTATTTT.

The genes are TRBV20-1 and TRBJ1-1; D uncertain. Germline CDR1 DFQATT, CDR2 SNEGSKA (reference sequence). V was trimmed by 6 bases and J by 4 bases, leaving 18 bases between them. The CDR3 spans 14 residues. The CDR3 is CSAHTQRGITEAFF. The CDR3 DNA reads as TGCAGTGCCCATACCCAGCGGGGTATCACTGAAGCTTTCTTT.

This chain uses TRBV27 with TRBJ1-2; unclear D gene. The V gene's germline CDR1 is MNHEY and CDR2 SMNVEV (reference sequence). The CDR3 loop spans 13 amino acids. Trimming pared 6 bases from V and 4 bases from J, leaving 12 bases between. The CDR3 coding sequence is TGTGCCAGCAGCCCTGGTCTAGGCTATGGCTACACCTTC. It encodes CASSPGLGYGYTF.

In regard to this clonotype: This may stem from a read error, because a much larger clone lies one nucleotide away. The V gene is TRBV29-1, the J gene TRBJ2-3, with a weak D call TRBD2 (5 bases). Germline lookup yields CDR1 SQVTM and CDR2 ANQGSEA. This CDR3 is 12 amino acids long. The V and J ends lost 7 bases and 6 bases respectively, with 14 bases between them. The CDR3 protein is CSEQEADDTQYF. The CDR3 DNA reads TGCAGCGAGCAGGAGGCAGATGATACGCAGTATTTT.